This T cell receptor beta chain was recovered during a study of beta chain features in type 1 diabetes. Whole-study findings and limits: VDJ junctions from patients with type 1 diabetes contained fewer insertions and more deletions. Within each of all four CD4+ subsets, Type 1 diabetes patients had TCRB CDR3s that were moderately but significantly shorter. The study found that naive, central memory and Treg TCRB repertoires appeared more similar in patients than in healthy donors.

For this clone: The antigen remains undetermined.

Reverse transcribing all isolated RNA meant expressed TCRB transcripts were sequenced. Here immunoSEQ multiplex PCR was the method, and the copy in TCRdb shows in-frame clones only, minus some. The table shows over 200,000 clones, with approximately 10% occurring only once. The authors took one heparinised blood draw, averaging approximately 120 mL, from each donor. Stem cell-like memory, regulatory, central memory and naive CD4+ cells were sorted via CD45RO/CCR7/CD25/CD127/CD95/CD27. This CDR3 comprises 16 residues. J gave up 6 bases and V 6 bases, and 9 bases lay outside the gene matches. Germline V gene lookup returns CDR1 MNHEY and CDR2 SMNVEV (reference sequence).

This receptor was identified in a young man with type 1 diabetes. This sequence joins TRBV27 and TRBJ2-1; TRBD2 matches at 12 bases. Material: naive CD4+ T cells from blood. CDR3 nucleotides: TGTGCCAGCAGCTCCCTAGCGGGGGGGTGGGTCAATGAGCAGTTCTTC. Protein sequence: CASSSLAGGWVNEQFF.